These 13 T cell receptor beta chains originate from one sample sequenced in a study of CD8+ T cells in alopecia areata. cDNA reverse transcribed from extracted RNA served as the sequencing template. Here immunoSEQ multiplex PCR was the method, and the copy in TCRdb shows in-frame clones only, minus some. There are about 150,000 clones in the sample; over 80% occur only once, and approximately 16% lies in the top ten. The sequencing used CD8+ T cells sorted from blood, collected at week 0. The receptors shown here come from a human donor with alopecia areata.

The chain links TRBV6-6 to TRBJ2-7; 7 bases map to TRBD2. Germline values: CDR1 MNHNY, CDR2 SVGAGI (reference sequence). The CDR3 is made up of 13 amino acids. V lost 6 bases, J lost 5 bases, and 7 bases stayed unmatched. The CDR3 coding sequence is TGTGCCAGCAGACGACTAGCAACCGACGAGCAGTACTTC. As protein: CASRRLATDEQYF.

The chain is built from TRBV28 and TRBJ2-7; D possibly corresponds to TRBD1 (5 bases). CDR1 and CDR2 from the germline V gene are MDHEN and SYDVKM. The CDR3 runs to 15 residues. V was clipped by 3 bases and J by 4 bases, with 16 bases between them. The DNA for the CDR3 is TGTGCCAGCAGTTTCCCCCCCGACAGTCGTTACGAGCAGTACTTC. Residues: CASSFPPDSRYEQYF.

The genes are TRBV19 and TRBJ2-1; 7 bases are a match to TRBD2. Trimming removed 3 bases from V and 6 bases from J; junction bases left unmatched: 8. The CDR3 is 15 amino acids. Germline lookup yields CDR1 LNHDA and CDR2 SQIVND (reference sequence). The CDR3 coding sequence is TGTGCCAGTAGTATGGGAGCGGGAATGGGCAATGAGCAGTTCTTC. Encoded protein: CASSMGAGMGNEQFF.

CDR3 sequence: CASSAGLASTDTQYF. The CDR3 DNA sequence: TGTGCCAGCAGTGCGGGACTAGCGTCAACAGATACGCAGTATTTT. The rearrangement links TRBV2 to TRBJ2-3; the match to TRBD2 covers 10 bases. Trimming cost V 4 bases and J 3 bases; bases outside gene matches: 4. CDR3 length equals 15 residues. In germline, CDR1 is SNHLY, CDR2 FYNNEI.

The CDR3 protein is CAWSPSVGARSSGRAHEQFF. CDR3 nucleotides: TGTGCCTGGAGTCCGTCTGTTGGGGCTAGGTCAAGCGGGAGGGCGCATGAGCAGTTCTTC. The chain uses TRBV30 and TRBJ2-1; 10 nucleotides agree with TRBD2. V lost 2 bases and J lost 8; bases outside the gene matches: 24. Germline CDR1 is GTSNPN and CDR2 is SVGIG (reference sequence). The CDR3 has 20 amino acids.

The CDR3, as DNA: TGCAGCGCCAGGACGGGGGGCTACGAGCAGTACTTC. It specifies CSARTGGYEQYF. The rearrangement links TRBV29-1 to TRBJ2-7, with TRBD2 identical over 7 bases. The CDR3 length is 12 residues. Trimming took 7 bases from V and 3 from J; bases not matched to a gene: 6. Germline V lookup: CDR1 SQVTM, CDR2 ANQGSEA.

The CDR3 DNA reads as TGTGCCAGCAGTCAACCCCCCGAAAACCGGGACAGAAGAAATGGCTACACCTTC. It is translated as CASSQPPENRDRRNGYTF. This chain uses TRBV28 with TRBJ1-2; 7 bases match TRBD1. With 5 bases clipped from V and 6 bases from J, the junction kept 21 bases outside the gene matches. Germline CDR1 is MDHEN and CDR2 is SYDVKM. The CDR3 is made up of 18 amino acids.

This chain joins TRBV7-4 and TRBJ2-6, with D perhaps assigned TRBD1 or TRBD2 (6 bases each). This CDR3 is built from 18 residues. CDR1 is SGHVT and CDR2 is SQSDAQ in the germline V gene. V lost 5 bases, J lost 0 bases, and 17 bases lay in between. The CDR3 is CASSPWRGALSGANVLTF. CDR3 sequence (DNA): TGTGCCAGCAGCCCCTGGAGGGGGGCGCTCTCTGGGGCCAACGTCCTGACTTTC.

The chain uses TRBV29-1 and TRBJ2-6; tentatively, D is TRBD1 (6 bases). This CDR3 is 17 amino acids long. The V gene lost 0 bases and the J gene lost 1 base, with 13 bases spanning the gap. Looked up from germline, CDR1 is SQVTM and CDR2 is ANQGSEA. The chain's CDR3 is CSVEDRGVPSGANVLTF. The CDR3 region has the DNA TGCAGCGTTGAAGACAGGGGCGTCCCGTCTGGGGCCAACGTCCTGACTTTC.

The chain carries TRBV7-6 and TRBJ1-1; 9 bases match TRBD1. Germline V gene lookup returns CDR1 SGHVS and CDR2 FNYEAQ. The CDR3 spans 15 residues. The ends lost 5 bases at V and 5 bases at J; junction bases unmatched: 9. CDR3 sequence (DNA): TGTGCCAGCAGCCAGGAACAGGGGGCAGGTACTGAAGCTTTCTTT. Translating gives CASSQEQGAGTEAFF.

The V call is TRBV5-1, the J call TRBJ2-7; D is unresolved. Germline CDR1 is SGHRS and CDR2 is YFSETQ. V lost 2 bases and J 0 bases, leaving 9 bases between the germline ends. This CDR3 is 14 amino acids long. The CDR3 region is CASSFFSHSYEQYF. For the CDR3, the DNA is TGCGCCAGCAGCTTTTTCTCCCACTCCTACGAGCAGTACTTC.

This clone was seen just once. This rearrangement joins TRBV25-1 to TRBJ2-5; 9 bases are a match to TRBD1. The CDR3 contains 14 residues. J lost 11 bases, V lost 6 bases, and 13 bases had no gene match. Germline V gene data show CDR1 as MGHDK and CDR2 as SYGVNS. This CDR3 reads CASSVGQGPWEQYF. CDR3 coding DNA: TGTGCCAGCAGCGTGGGACAGGGTCCGTGGGAGCAGTACTTC.

V usage is TRBV7-6 and J usage is TRBJ1-4; unclear D gene. The ends were cut back, 1 base at V and 8 bases at J, with 14 bases in the middle. Germline CDR1 and CDR2: SGHVS and FNYEAQ. CDR3 size: 15 residues. DNA for the CDR3: TGTGCCAGCAGCTTAGATTACGGCGGCGGGGAAAAACTGTTTTTT. This translates into CASSLDYGGGEKLFF.